These 14 T cell receptor beta chains were all obtained from the same sample, sequenced in a study of PD-1 blockade in classical Hodgkin lymphoma. TCRdb's copy holds only in-frame clones and misses some; the assay was immunoSEQ multiplex PCR. The sample has approximately 35,000 clones; about 89% are singletons. The time point: newly diagnosed, previously untreated cHL patient sample. The study purified CD4+ T cells from thawed PBMCs using magnetic negative selection. Sequencing used CD4+ T cells from blood. These receptors originate from a human donor with classical Hodgkin lymphoma.

The chain recombines TRBV5-8 with TRBJ2-7; no definite D call. The V end lost 4 bases, the J end lost 6 bases, and 23 bases lay between the germline ends. The CDR3 runs to 16 residues. Germline-derived CDR1 and CDR2 are SGHTS and YDEGEE. The DNA of the CDR3 is TGTGCCAGCAGCCTCCACTTACCTGGCAGGAGCCCCGAGCAGTACTTC. Translated, it gives CASSLHLPGRSPEQYF.

This chain uses TRBV19 with TRBJ2-1, with D unresolved. The germline V and J ends were trimmed by 5 bases and 1 base, with 9 bases remaining between them. This CDR3 has 14 residues. CDR1 and CDR2 from the germline V gene are LNHDA and SQIVND (reference sequence). The DNA of the CDR3 is TGTGCCAGTAGTCCAACAGCGTCCTACAATGAGCAGTTCTTC. Its protein is CASSPTASYNEQFF.

The chain is built from TRBV28 and TRBJ2-1, with D hard to call. The CDR3 is 14 amino acids. Trimming left V 2 bases short and J 9 bases short, with 14 bases between. Germline CDR1 MDHEN, CDR2 SYDVKM. In DNA form, the CDR3 reads TGTGCCAGCAGTTTAGCGCCTACTAATACTGAGCAGTTCTTC. Amino acid sequence: CASSLAPTNTEQFF. The whole variable domain, filled in from reference TRBV28 and TRBJ2-1, reads DVKVTQSSRYLVKRTGEKVFLECVQDMDHENMFWYRQDPGLGLRLIYFSYDVKMKEKGDIPEGYSVSREKKERFSLILESASTNQTSMYLCASSLAPTNTEQFFGPGTRLTVL.

This chain joins TRBV5-1 and TRBJ1-1; 7 nucleotides agree with TRBD1. Per germline, CDR1 SGHRS and CDR2 YFSETQ. This CDR3 contains 14 residues. After removal of 0 bases from V and 4 bases from J, the junction contained 3 bases not matched to a gene. The chain's CDR3 is CASSLEGASTEAFF. CDR3 DNA: TGCGCCAGCAGCTTGGAGGGGGCGAGCACTGAAGCTTTCTTT.

The chain couples TRBV9 to TRBJ2-1, with TRBD1 identical over 8 bases. Germline V gene lookup returns CDR1 SGDLS and CDR2 YYNGEE. J was trimmed by 4 bases and V by 0 bases; bases with no gene match: 9. The CDR3 contains 17 residues. The DNA of the CDR3 is TGTGCCAGCAGCGTAGCTGTCAGGGGGCGCGCATACAATGAGCAGTTCTTC. It encodes CASSVAVRGRAYNEQFF.

The J gene is TRBJ2-7, the V gene TRBV6-6; D remains ambiguous. V was trimmed by 9 bases and J by 1 base, leaving 13 bases between them. The CDR3 is made up of 13 amino acids. Germline values: CDR1 MNHNY, CDR2 SVGAGI (reference sequence). CDR3 in amino acids: CASQRDGSYEQYF. The CDR3 DNA is TGTGCCAGTCAACGTGACGGTTCCTACGAGCAGTACTTC.

The rearrangement links TRBV19 to TRBJ1-2; D gene uncertain. The CDR3 sequence is 13 residues long. Looked up from germline, CDR1 is LNHDA and CDR2 is SQIVND (reference sequence). With 2 bases removed from V and 4 bases from J, the gap between germline ends came to 8 bases. In DNA, the CDR3 is TGTGCCAGTAGTATAAGGCAACTCTATGGCTACACCTTC. This gives the protein CASSIRQLYGYTF. The entire variable domain, with the rest obtained from reference TRBV19 and TRBJ1-2, is as follows: DGGITQSPKYLFRKEGQNVTLSCEQNLNHDAMYWYRQDPGQGLRLIYYSQIVNDFQKGDIAEGYSVSREKKESFPLTVTSAQKNPTAFYLCASSIRQLYGYTFGSGTRLTVV.

This clone was observed a few times. The rearrangement links TRBV12-5 to TRBJ1-5; D is ambiguous. V was pared by 7 bases and J by 1 base, with 8 bases between. The germline CDR1 and CDR2 sequences are LGHNT and FRNRAP. The CDR3 extends over 13 amino acids. CDR3 sequence reads: CASAGLSNQPQHF. The CDR3 DNA reads as TGTGCTAGTGCTGGGCTGAGCAATCAGCCCCAGCATTTT.

The V and J genes are TRBV11-2 and TRBJ2-7; D remains unclear. CDR1 and CDR2 (germline): SGHAT, FQNNGV. V lost 5 bases, J lost 4 bases, and 6 bases lay in between. The CDR3 totals 11 residues. DNA for the CDR3: TGTGCCAGCAGCCAAAGGTACGAGCAGTACTTC. This codes for CASSQRYEQYF.

This chain links TRBV10-3 with TRBJ1-1, with D uncertain. The V gene's germline CDR1 is ENHRY and CDR2 SYGVKD. This CDR3 comprises 13 residues. Trimming took off 6 bases at V and 1 base at J, with 9 bases between the two ends. CDR3: CAIRKDGNTEAFF. Written as DNA, the CDR3 is TGTGCCATCAGAAAAGACGGGAACACTGAAGCTTTCTTT.

This clone appeared once. The chain couples TRBV7-9 to TRBJ1-4; maybe TRBD1 (5 bases). Trimming removed 5 bases from V and 6 bases from J, with 19 bases in between. Looked up from germline, CDR1 is SEHNR and CDR2 is FQNEAQ (reference sequence). The CDR3 extends over 16 amino acids. CDR3 sequence: CASSHREGPKDEKLFF. The CDR3 nucleotides are TGTGCCAGCAGCCACCGGGAGGGACCGAAAGATGAAAAACTGTTTTTT.

J is TRBJ2-1 and V is TRBV25-1; weak D call: TRBD2 (6 bases). V lost 0 bases to trimming and J lost 7 bases, with 7 bases between them. The CDR3 length is 13 residues. Germline values: CDR1 MGHDK, CDR2 SYGVNS. CDR3 amino acids: CASSEYRGNEQFF. The CDR3 DNA is TGTGCCAGCAGTGAATATCGGGGGAATGAGCAGTTCTTC.

The rearrangement uses TRBV9 and TRBJ1-2; D is unclear. The CDR3 consists of 11 residues. Trimming cost V 6 bases and J 2 bases, with 5 bases left between them. The germline gives CDR1 SGDLS, CDR2 YYNGEE. The CDR3 nucleotides are TGTGCCAGCAAAACAAACTATGGCTACACCTTC. As protein: CASKTNYGYTF.

In DNA, the CDR3 is TGTGCCAGCAGCTTAGAGGGCAGGGGCCACGAGCAGTACTTC. Its protein is CASSLEGRGHEQYF. The V and J genes are TRBV11-3 and TRBJ2-7; maybe TRBD1 (6 bases). Germline V gene lookup returns CDR1 SGHNT and CDR2 YENEEA. V was cut by 0 bases and J by 5 bases, with 11 bases left in between. CDR3 length: 14 amino acids.